This T cell receptor (beta chain) was recorded in a study of blood T cell repertoires in COVID-19. At the level of the study: PBMCs, B-cell-depleted T cells, or T cells were the source of the cDNA or gDNA that made up the material.

Two consecutive negative NP/OP PCR tests, clearance, or resolved symptoms defined Cohort 3 recovery. Profiled with immunoSEQ multiplex PCR; TCRdb holds only in-frame clones, not every one. The table has some 250,000 clones, approximately 85% seen once. Germline V gene sequence: CDR1 LGHDT, CDR2 YNNKEL (reference sequence). V was clipped by 6 bases and J by 1 base; unmatched bases: 4. CDR3 length: 14 amino acids. The sample taken for sequencing was PBMCs or T cells enriched from blood (not recorded which). The origin of this receptor is a woman aged 45-59 years who had recovered from COVID-19. The chain uses TRBV3-1 (or the pseudogene TRBV3-2) and TRBJ1-1; 8 bases are a match to TRBD1. CDR3 protein: CASRPGGPNTEAFF. Here the CDR3 DNA reads TGTGCCAGCAGACCAGGGGGCCCGAACACTGAAGCTTTCTTT.